Here is one T cell receptor (beta chain) with its context. Other DNA sequences within the sample encode an identical CDR3. Germline lookup yields CDR1 SEHNR and CDR2 FQNEAQ (reference sequence). This CDR3 spans 13 amino acids. V was clipped by 3 bases and J by 3 bases; unmatched bases: 1. The entry originates in a study of blood T cell repertoires in COVID-19. At the level of the study: The origin of the acute and convalescent COVID-19 samples was the United States, Italy and Spain. PBMCs, B-cell-depleted T cells, or T cells were the source of the cDNA or gDNA that made up the material.

Authors' data handling: Researchers report that nucleated cell counts were estimated from reference gene primer amplification. TCRdb's copy holds only in-frame clones and misses some; the assay was immunoSEQ multiplex PCR. That table supplies the V and J calls and clone size; D and trimming were determined from the DNA. In the table there are some 100,000 clones, 86% of which are singletons. The chain is built from TRBV7-9 and TRBJ2-5; TRBD2 matches 7 bases. This TCR came from a human donor in a cohort sampled during active COVID-19. Sequences were obtained from peripheral blood. This CDR3 is CASSFAGEETQYF. CDR3 bases: TGTGCCAGCAGCTTTGCGGGAGAAGAGACCCAGTACTTC.